The 9 T cell receptor beta chains in this list originate from one sample, sequenced in a study of cytomegalovirus exposure and HLA in healthy donors. 13 Jbeta primers and 60 Vbeta primers were used for the PCR. Generated by immunoSEQ multiplex PCR, the TCRdb table keeps only in-frame clones and is missing some. The sample lists some 160,000 clones, 70% to 85% occurring once. Input material: PBMCs. All receptors derive from a male donor in good health and CMV-seronegative.

This chain uses TRBV5-6 with TRBJ1-1; D call uncertain. CDR1 is SGHDT, CDR2 YYEEEE, per germline. The CDR3 is 12 amino acids. Trimming pared 1 base from V and 10 bases from J, leaving 11 bases between. DNA of the CDR3: TGTGCCAGCAGCTTGAGAGAGACGGGAGCTTTCTTT. This translates into CASSLRETGAFF.

In its sample, this clone was seen a few times. The chain joins TRBV28 to TRBJ1-1, with 7 bases fitting TRBD1. This CDR3 has 12 amino acids. With 5 bases clipped from V and 11 bases from J, the junction kept 8 bases outside the gene matches. Germline V gene sequence: CDR1 MDHEN, CDR2 SYDVKM. The CDR3 coding sequence is TGTGCCAGCAGTCAAAGACAGGGTTGGGCTTTCTTT. Translation gives CASSQRQGWAFF.

The V and J genes are TRBV7-3 and TRBJ2-1; 14 bases fit TRBD2. Germline trimming cut 4 bases from V and 6 bases from J; bases unmatched to any gene: 11. Per the germline V gene, CDR1 is SGHTA and CDR2 is FQGTGA. The CDR3 has 18 residues. CDR3 protein: CASSSIPGLAGGFNEQFF. The CDR3 nucleotides are TGTGCCAGCAGCTCTATTCCCGGACTAGCGGGGGGATTCAATGAGCAGTTCTTC.

This clone came up a few times. The chain links TRBV15 to TRBJ2-7, with 12 bases lining up with TRBD2. Trimming took 3 bases from V and 2 from J; bases not matched to a gene: 2. Per the germline V gene, CDR1 is LNHNV and CDR2 is YYDKDF (reference sequence). The CDR3 is 15 residues long. CDR3 in amino acids: CATSSLAGGTYEQYF. The DNA for the CDR3 is TGTGCCACCAGCAGCCTAGCGGGAGGGACCTACGAGCAGTACTTC.

The chain links TRBV19 to TRBJ1-3; D ambiguous. CDR1 is LNHDA and CDR2 is SQIVND in the germline V gene (reference sequence). Trimming removed 3 bases at V and 0 bases at J, with 12 bases between. This CDR3 comprises 16 residues. The CDR3 DNA sequence: TGTGCCAGTAGTATGAGACAAACTCCCTCTGGAAACACCATATATTTT. It encodes CASSMRQTPSGNTIYF. Variable domain in full (rest from reference TRBV19 and TRBJ1-3): DGGITQSPKYLFRKEGQNVTLSCEQNLNHDAMYWYRQDPGQGLRLIYYSQIVNDFQKGDIAEGYSVSREKKESFPLTVTSAQKNPTAFYLCASSMRQTPSGNTIYFGEGSWLTVV.

The CDR3 region has the DNA TGTGCCAGCAGTTTATTACAGGGGGCGCGGGGGACCCAGTACTTC. Translation gives CASSLLQGARGTQYF. This chain connects TRBV28 to TRBJ2-5, with 9 bases identical to TRBD1. Germline CDR1 is MDHEN and CDR2 is SYDVKM. This CDR3 has 15 residues. After removal of 1 base from V and 7 bases from J, the junction contained 7 bases not matched to a gene. The whole variable domain, filled in from reference TRBV28 and TRBJ2-5, reads DVKVTQSSRYLVKRTGEKVFLECVQDMDHENMFWYRQDPGLGLRLIYFSYDVKMKEKGDIPEGYSVSREKKERFSLILESASTNQTSMYLCASSLLQGARGTQYFGPGTRLLVL.

This clone has a single count. The chain combines TRBV13 with TRBJ2-2; 8 bases map to TRBD2. V lost 6 bases and J lost 1; bases outside the gene matches: 4. The CDR3 spans 15 residues. CDR1 is PRHDT, CDR2 FYEKMQ, per germline (reference sequence). Written as DNA, the CDR3 is TGTGCCAGCAGTTATAGCGGGAAGAACACCGGGGAGCTGTTTTTT. This codes for CASSYSGKNTGELFF.

The chain uses TRBV7-3 and TRBJ2-5, with D perhaps TRBD2 (6 bases). Trimming cost V 5 bases and J 4 bases, with 11 bases left between them. The germline V gene has CDR1 SGHTA and CDR2 FQGTGA. The CDR3 length is 13 residues. The CDR3 reads CASSRGTLETQYF. CDR3 sequence (DNA): TGTGCCAGCAGCCGCGGGACTTTAGAGACCCAGTACTTC.

The chain couples TRBV7-2 to TRBJ2-1; 7 positions match TRBD1. Germline V gene sequence: CDR1 SGHTA, CDR2 FQGNSA. CDR3 length equals 18 residues. J lost 7 bases, V lost 3 bases, and 18 bases had no gene match. The CDR3 spells CASSFNRDRVYSGNEQFF. As DNA, the CDR3 is TGTGCCAGCAGCTTTAACCGGGACAGAGTCTATTCTGGGAATGAGCAGTTCTTC.